This T cell receptor beta chain appears in the sequencing data of a study of T cell responses to AZD1222 COVID-19 vaccine. Study outcomes and limitations: Donors were chiefly white British, with a greater number of females, and clonal diversity was perhaps underestimated.

V was shortened by 5 bases and J by 1 base, with 6 bases between the two germline ends. The CDR3 has 14 residues. Germline lookup yields CDR1 MNHEY and CDR2 SVGAGI. Sequencing used immunoSEQ multiplex PCR; TCRdb keeps in-frame clones, though not all of them. The sample yields 110,000 to 150,000 clones, 90% to 95% seen once. With regard to this clone: Its target is not known.

The V gene is TRBV6-5, the J gene TRBJ2-6; D gene ambiguous. The receptor was derived from an adult in good health. This specimen consisted of peripheral blood, obtained on day 0 of AZD1222 vaccination. The CDR3, as DNA: TGTGCCAGCAGTCCACAGTCTGGGGCCAACGTCCTGACTTTC. This codes for CASSPQSGANVLTF.